Listed below are T cell receptor beta chains from one sample, sequenced in a study of T cell changes during pregnancy in multiple sclerosis. The table came from immunoSEQ multiplex PCR; TCRdb's copy has only in-frame clones and leaves some out. This table has approximately 37,000 clones, roughly nine tenths appearing once. The specimen comprised CD4+ T cells from peripheral blood mononuclear cells, sampled before pregnancy. The source is a female donor with multiple sclerosis, enrolled in a pregnancy study. Each CDR3 is given with its conserved first and last residue. The order of the fields is J gene, D gene, CDR3 length, V gene, clone size, CDR3 DNA, CDR3 protein. A D gene is named only where the DNA matches it firmly. Rows may omit the clone size; those that give it use once, few, many or a size class.

j_call: TRBJ2-1
d_call: TRBD2
cdr3_length: 16
v_call: TRBV4-1
clone_size: NA
cdr3_nt: TGCGCCAGCAGCCAAGATCCCAGCGGGAGGTACAATGAGCAGTTCTTC
cdr3_aa: CASSQDPSGRYNEQFF

j_call: TRBJ2-7
d_call: TRBD2
cdr3_length: 18
v_call: TRBV27
clone_size: NA
cdr3_nt: TGTGCCAGCAGTACTACAGGGAAACTAGCGGGGCTATCCTACGAGCAGTACTTC
cdr3_aa: CASSTTGKLAGLSYEQYF

j_call: TRBJ2-7
d_call: NA
cdr3_length: 14
v_call: TRBV6-1
clone_size: NA
cdr3_nt: TGTGCCAGCACAAAGAGACAGGCAGAGGGCGAGCAGTACTTC
cdr3_aa: CASTKRQAEGEQYF

j_call: TRBJ2-5
d_call: TRBD2
cdr3_length: 18
v_call: TRBV7-7
clone_size: NA
cdr3_nt: TGTGCTAGCAGCGCACGGCGGGGGGATGGTGCCTTCGGAGAGACCCAGTACTTC
cdr3_aa: CASSARRGDGAFGETQYF

j_call: TRBJ2-1
d_call: TRBD2
cdr3_length: 14
v_call: TRBV27
clone_size: NA
cdr3_nt: TGTGCCAGCAGAGACTTAGGACTAGTGGATGAGCAGTTCTTC
cdr3_aa: CASRDLGLVDEQFF

j_call: TRBJ2-7
d_call: TRBD2
cdr3_length: 14
v_call: TRBV11-2
clone_size: NA
cdr3_nt: TGTGCCAGCACCGCGGGACTAGCGGGAGACGAGCAGTACTTC
cdr3_aa: CASTAGLAGDEQYF

j_call: TRBJ2-5
d_call: TRBD2
cdr3_length: 13
v_call: TRBV5-1
clone_size: NA
cdr3_nt: TGCGCCAGCAGCTTGGCGGAGCGGGGGACCCAGTACTTC
cdr3_aa: CASSLAERGTQYF

j_call: TRBJ2-7
d_call: NA
cdr3_length: 15
v_call: TRBV5-1
clone_size: NA
cdr3_nt: TGCGCCAGCAGCCACACCGGGACATCCTCGGACGAGCAGTACTTC
cdr3_aa: CASSHTGTSSDEQYF

j_call: TRBJ1-4
d_call: NA
cdr3_length: 14
v_call: TRBV6-1
clone_size: NA
cdr3_nt: TGTGCCAGCAGTGTTGCAGGGGTGGTAGAAAAACTGTTTTTT
cdr3_aa: CASSVAGVVEKLFF

j_call: TRBJ2-2
d_call: TRBD1
cdr3_length: 16
v_call: TRBV7-9
clone_size: NA
cdr3_nt: TGTGCCAGCAGCTCCACAGGGGGCGCGTACACCGGGGAGCTGTTTTTT
cdr3_aa: CASSSTGGAYTGELFF

j_call: TRBJ2-1
d_call: TRBD2
cdr3_length: 15
v_call: TRBV5-1
clone_size: few
cdr3_nt: TGCGCCAGCAGCGAAGGACTAGATTCCTACAATGAGCAGTTCTTC
cdr3_aa: CASSEGLDSYNEQFF

j_call: TRBJ2-7
d_call: TRBD1
cdr3_length: 13
v_call: TRBV19
clone_size: NA
cdr3_nt: TGTGCTTCCCGCAGGGGGTCGACCTACGAGCAGTACTTC
cdr3_aa: CASRRGSTYEQYF

j_call: TRBJ1-3
d_call: NA
cdr3_length: 16
v_call: TRBV7-6
clone_size: once
cdr3_nt: TGTGCCAGCAGCTTAGAGGTGGGCGACTCTGGAAACACCATATATTTT
cdr3_aa: CASSLEVGDSGNTIYF

j_call: TRBJ1-5
d_call: NA
cdr3_length: 14
v_call: TRBV6-5
clone_size: NA
cdr3_nt: TGTGCCAGCAGCCGACTACCCGTTAATCAGCCCCAGCATTTT
cdr3_aa: CASSRLPVNQPQHF

j_call: TRBJ1-6
d_call: TRBD1
cdr3_length: 12
v_call: TRBV9
clone_size: NA
cdr3_nt: TGTGCCAGTAGACAGGGAAATTCACCCCTCCACTTT
cdr3_aa: CASRQGNSPLHF

j_call: TRBJ2-1
d_call: NA
cdr3_length: 18
v_call: TRBV19
clone_size: once
cdr3_nt: TGTGCCAGTAGTATCTCAGCACGGGGTCTGACCTTTTACAATGAGCAGTTCTTC
cdr3_aa: CASSISARGLTFYNEQFF

j_call: TRBJ1-5
d_call: NA
cdr3_length: 12
v_call: TRBV6-5
clone_size: few
cdr3_nt: TGTGCCAGCAGTAACCCCAGGGGTGGCCAGCATTTT
cdr3_aa: CASSNPRGGQHF

j_call: TRBJ1-2
d_call: TRBD1
cdr3_length: 15
v_call: TRBV2
clone_size: NA
cdr3_nt: TGTGCCAGCAGTGAACTAGGACAGGGGATCTATGGCTACACCTTC
cdr3_aa: CASSELGQGIYGYTF

j_call: TRBJ2-1
d_call: TRBD2
cdr3_length: 16
v_call: TRBV15
clone_size: once
cdr3_nt: TGTGCCACCAGCAGAGATCCGGGACTAGCGGGAGGGGAGCAGTTCTTC
cdr3_aa: CATSRDPGLAGGEQFF

j_call: TRBJ1-5
d_call: TRBD1
cdr3_length: 15
v_call: TRBV28
clone_size: NA
cdr3_nt: TGTGCCAGCAGTCCTGGGACAGGCGACAATCAGCCCCAGCATTTT
cdr3_aa: CASSPGTGDNQPQHF

j_call: TRBJ2-2
d_call: TRBD2
cdr3_length: 18
v_call: TRBV30
clone_size: NA
cdr3_nt: TGTGCCTGGAGTGTACGAAATAGCGGGAGGGCGAACACCGGGGAGCTGTTTTTT
cdr3_aa: CAWSVRNSGRANTGELFF

j_call: TRBJ2-3
d_call: TRBD2
cdr3_length: 15
v_call: TRBV5-1
clone_size: once
cdr3_nt: TGCGCCAGCAGCTTGGCCGCGGGAGGCACAGATACGCAGTATTTT
cdr3_aa: CASSLAAGGTDTQYF

j_call: TRBJ2-1
d_call: TRBD2
cdr3_length: 17
v_call: TRBV27
clone_size: NA
cdr3_nt: TGTGCCAGCAGCCTAATCAAACTAGCGGGAGGGCCCAATGAGCAGTTCTTC
cdr3_aa: CASSLIKLAGGPNEQFF

j_call: TRBJ2-7
d_call: NA
cdr3_length: 15
v_call: TRBV19
clone_size: NA
cdr3_nt: TGTGCCAGTAGTATCCTCGGGGGGCGTTCCTACGAGCAGTACTTC
cdr3_aa: CASSILGGRSYEQYF

j_call: TRBJ2-2
d_call: TRBD2
cdr3_length: 15
v_call: TRBV19
clone_size: NA
cdr3_nt: TGTGCCAGTAGTATACAAGGGAGGGCCACCGGGGAGCTGTTTTTT
cdr3_aa: CASSIQGRATGELFF

j_call: TRBJ2-7
d_call: TRBD1
cdr3_length: 14
v_call: TRBV30
clone_size: NA
cdr3_nt: TGTGCCTGGAGTGTAGGCGGGACAGGGTTCGAGCAGTACTTC
cdr3_aa: CAWSVGGTGFEQYF

j_call: TRBJ2-1
d_call: NA
cdr3_length: 14
v_call: TRBV7-2
clone_size: NA
cdr3_nt: TGTGCCAGCAGCCTCGACACCTCCTACAATGAGCAGTTCTTC
cdr3_aa: CASSLDTSYNEQFF

j_call: TRBJ1-1
d_call: NA
cdr3_length: 13
v_call: TRBV6-5
clone_size: NA
cdr3_nt: TGTGCCAGCAGTTCACGGGGGGGGATGGAAGCTTTCTTT
cdr3_aa: CASSSRGGMEAFF

j_call: TRBJ1-1
d_call: NA
cdr3_length: 15
v_call: TRBV14
clone_size: NA
cdr3_nt: TGTGCCAGCAGCCAAGGGGCAGGAAGGAACACTGAAGCTTTCTTT
cdr3_aa: CASSQGAGRNTEAFF

j_call: TRBJ2-3
d_call: TRBD2
cdr3_length: 16
v_call: TRBV19
clone_size: NA
cdr3_nt: TGTGCCAGTAGCCAACTAGCGGGAGACACCACAGATACGCAGTATTTT
cdr3_aa: CASSQLAGDTTDTQYF

j_call: TRBJ2-3
d_call: TRBD1
cdr3_length: 15
v_call: TRBV11-1
clone_size: NA
cdr3_nt: TGTGCCAGCAGCTCCGGACAGGGGCGATCAGATACGCAGTATTTT
cdr3_aa: CASSSGQGRSDTQYF

j_call: TRBJ1-2
d_call: NA
cdr3_length: 16
v_call: TRBV4-2
clone_size: NA
cdr3_nt: TGTGCCAGCAGCCAAGAGTCGGGAGGGGCGCTCTATGGCTACACCTTC
cdr3_aa: CASSQESGGALYGYTF

j_call: TRBJ2-3
d_call: TRBD2
cdr3_length: 15
v_call: TRBV5-6
clone_size: few
cdr3_nt: TGTGCCAGCAGCCTTCCTAGCGGGAGGTGGGATACGCAGTATTTT
cdr3_aa: CASSLPSGRWDTQYF